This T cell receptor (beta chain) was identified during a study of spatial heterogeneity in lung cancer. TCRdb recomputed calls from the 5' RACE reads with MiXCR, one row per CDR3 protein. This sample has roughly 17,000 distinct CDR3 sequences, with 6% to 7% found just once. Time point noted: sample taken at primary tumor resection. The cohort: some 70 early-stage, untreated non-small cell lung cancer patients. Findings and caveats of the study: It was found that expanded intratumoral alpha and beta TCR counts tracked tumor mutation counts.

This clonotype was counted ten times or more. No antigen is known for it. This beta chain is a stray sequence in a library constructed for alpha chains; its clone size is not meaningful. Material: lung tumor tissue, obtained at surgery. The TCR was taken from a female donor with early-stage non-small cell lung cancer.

This chain's CDR3 is CASSQRRGNQPQHF. The CDR3 region has the DNA TGTGCCAGCAGCCAAAGACGTGGCAATCAGCCCCAGCATTTT. The J gene is TRBJ1-5, the V gene TRBV7-2; no reliable D call. The CDR3 is made up of 14 amino acids. Per the germline V gene, CDR1 is SGHTA and CDR2 is FQGNSA. V was pared by 5 bases and J by 2 bases, with 10 bases between.